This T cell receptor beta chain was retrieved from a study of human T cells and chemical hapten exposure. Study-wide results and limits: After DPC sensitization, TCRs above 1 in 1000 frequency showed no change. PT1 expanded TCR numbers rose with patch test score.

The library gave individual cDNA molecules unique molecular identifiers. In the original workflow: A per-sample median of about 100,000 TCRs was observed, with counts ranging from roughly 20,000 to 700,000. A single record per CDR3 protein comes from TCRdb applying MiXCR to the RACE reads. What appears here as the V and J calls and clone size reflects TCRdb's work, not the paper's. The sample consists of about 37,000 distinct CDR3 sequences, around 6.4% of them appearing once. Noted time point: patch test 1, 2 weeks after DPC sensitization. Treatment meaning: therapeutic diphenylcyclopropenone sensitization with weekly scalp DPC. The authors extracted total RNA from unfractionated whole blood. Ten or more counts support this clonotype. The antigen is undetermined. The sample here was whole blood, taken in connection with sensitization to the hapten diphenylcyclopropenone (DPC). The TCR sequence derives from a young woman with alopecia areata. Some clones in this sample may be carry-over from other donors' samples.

CDR3 sequence reads: CATSDSAGGERYGYTF. For the CDR3, the DNA is TGTGCCACCAGTGATTCAGCAGGGGGAGAGAGATATGGCTACACCTTC. The chain uses TRBV24-1 and TRBJ1-2, with 7 bases fitting TRBD1. This CDR3 spans 16 amino acids. Trimming took 2 bases from V and 5 from J; bases not matched to a gene: 10. The germline CDR1 and CDR2 sequences are KGHDR and SFDVKD.